Listed here are 7 T cell receptor beta chains from one sample, sequenced in a study of HIV-infected patients and healthy controls (dated by TCRdb to about 2014). Library prep was done by 5' RACE. The instrument given in TCRdb is Illumina MiSeq. Using SuperScript III with primers targeting the alpha and beta constant regions, 400 to 550 ng of RNA was reverse transcribed. Separate alpha and beta chain libraries were generated by chain-specific third strand synthesis with multiplexing indices. The public sequencing data were trimmed at Q25 with fastp and processed into clonotypes with MiXCR by TCRdb, which kept only in-frame beta chains. Under each unique CDR3 protein, matching rows form one entry showing the most common genes and DNA. The table for this sample lists around 11,000 distinct CDR3 sequences; roughly a tenth of them were counted only once. The leading ten clones occupy approximately 15% of the sample.

Whole blood was used without cell fractionation, so the repertoire reflected all unsorted peripheral T cells. This sample comprised blood, obtained before antiretroviral therapy. The receptor set was obtained from an adult with HIV infection.

This clonotype was counted a few times. The gene calls are TRBV10-3 and TRBJ2-3; D may be TRBD2 (6 bases). Per the germline V gene, CDR1 is ENHRY and CDR2 is SYGVKD. V was cut by 3 bases and J by 2 bases, with 12 bases left in between. This CDR3 has 15 residues. The CDR3 is CAISEGGRNTDTQYF. Here the CDR3 DNA reads TGTGCCATCAGTGAAGGTGGGAGGAACACAGATACGCAGTATTTT.

This clonotype is medium-sized within its sample. This rearrangement joins TRBV7-9 to TRBJ2-1, with TRBD1 matching over 7 bases. Germline trimming cut 0 bases from V and 9 bases from J; bases unmatched to any gene: 8. Germline V gives CDR1 SEHNR, CDR2 FQNEAQ (reference sequence). The CDR3 has 15 amino acids. CDR3 protein: CASSLADRNPGEQFF. The DNA for the CDR3 is TGTGCCAGCAGCTTAGCGGACAGGAACCCGGGTGAGCAGTTCTTC.

This clonotype was recorded many times. The chain couples TRBV20-1 to TRBJ2-3; no reliable D call. The CDR3 sequence is 11 residues long. Trimming removed 0 bases at V and 4 bases at J, with 2 bases between. The germline V gene has CDR1 DFQATT and CDR2 SNEGSKA (reference sequence). The CDR3 is CSARDSDTQYF. CDR3 nucleotides: TGCAGTGCTAGAGACTCAGATACGCAGTATTTT.

This clonotype ranks as medium-sized. The chain uses TRBV13 and TRBJ1-4; TRBD1 agrees at 7 bases. This CDR3 has 16 amino acids. The V and J ends lost 5 bases and 8 bases, in that order; junction bases with no gene match: 14. Germline values: CDR1 PRHDT, CDR2 FYEKMQ (reference sequence). CDR3 nucleotide sequence: TGTGCCAGCAGCACAAGACAGGGTCGAATCGGAGAAAAACTGTTTTTT. This sequence encodes CASSTRQGRIGEKLFF. Based on the CDR3 plus reference TRBV13 and TRBJ1-4, the full variable domain is AAGVIQSPRHLIKEKRETATLKCYPIPRHDTVYWYQQGPGQDPQFLISFYEKMQSDKGSIPDRFSAQQFSDYHSELNMSSLELGDSALYFCASSTRQGRIGEKLFFGSGTQLSVL.

This clonotype was picked up one time. A much larger clone lies a single base off, so this may be a read error. This chain uses TRBV6-6 with TRBJ2-7; the D gene is possibly TRBD2 (5 bases). The CDR3 runs to 16 residues. The V gene's germline CDR1 is MNHNY and CDR2 SVGAGI (reference sequence). Trimming pared 2 bases from V and 0 bases from J, leaving 14 bases between. This CDR3 is CASSYEGPCPSYEQYF. CDR3 coding DNA: TGTGCCAGCAGTTACGAGGGCCCGTGCCCCTCCTACGAGCAGTACTTC.

Comment on this clonotype: Relative to the germline gene, one junction end is altered; a read error may explain this. The rearrangement joins TRBV27 to TRBJ1-2; 10 nucleotides agree with TRBD1. This CDR3 region has 15 residues. In germline, CDR1 is MNHEY, CDR2 SMNVEV (reference sequence). The CDR3 reads CTSSVTGGGGYGYTF. CDR3 nucleotide sequence: TGTACCAGCAGCGTGACAGGGGGCGGCGGCTATGGATACACCTTC.

This clonotype appeared once. This chain connects TRBV29-1 to TRBJ2-2, with D hard to call. The germline V gene encodes CDR1 SQVTM and CDR2 ANQGSEA. Trimming took 4 bases from V and 0 from J, leaving 6 bases between them. This CDR3 has 13 amino acids. CDR3 sequence (DNA): TGCAGCGTTGCTCAGCCGAACACCGGGGAGCTGTTTTTT. Its translation is CSVAQPNTGELFF.